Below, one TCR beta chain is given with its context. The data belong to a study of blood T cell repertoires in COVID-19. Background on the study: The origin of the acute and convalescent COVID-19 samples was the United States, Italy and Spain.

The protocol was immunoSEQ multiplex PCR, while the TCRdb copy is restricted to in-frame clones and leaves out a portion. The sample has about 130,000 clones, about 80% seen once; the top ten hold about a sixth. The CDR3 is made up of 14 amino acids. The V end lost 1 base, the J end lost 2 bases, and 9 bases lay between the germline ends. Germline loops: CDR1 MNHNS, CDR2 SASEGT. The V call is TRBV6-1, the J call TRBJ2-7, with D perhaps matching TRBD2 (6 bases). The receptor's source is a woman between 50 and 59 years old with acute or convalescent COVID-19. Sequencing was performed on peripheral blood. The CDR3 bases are TGTGCCAGCAGTGAAGGGGGGGTTGCCTACGAGCAGTACTTC. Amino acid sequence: CASSEGGVAYEQYF.